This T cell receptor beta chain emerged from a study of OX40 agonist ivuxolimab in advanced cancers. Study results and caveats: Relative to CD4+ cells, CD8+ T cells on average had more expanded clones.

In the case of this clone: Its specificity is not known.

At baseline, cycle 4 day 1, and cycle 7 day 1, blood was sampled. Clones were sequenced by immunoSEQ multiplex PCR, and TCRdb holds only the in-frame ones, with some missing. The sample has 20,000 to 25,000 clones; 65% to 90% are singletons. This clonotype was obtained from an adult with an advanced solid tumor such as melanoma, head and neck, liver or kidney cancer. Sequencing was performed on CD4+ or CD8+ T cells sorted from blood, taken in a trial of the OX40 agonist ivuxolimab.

The DNA for the CDR3 is TGCGCCAGCCCTCCCCGTCCCCTAGCGGAATCCTACGAGCAGTACTTC. The encoded protein is CASPPRPLAESYEQYF. The J gene is TRBJ2-7, the V gene TRBV10-1, with TRBD2 matching over 7 bases. CDR3 length: 16 amino acids. Germline CDR1 reads WNHNN; CDR2 reads SYGVQD (reference sequence). Trimming removed 8 bases from V and 1 base from J; junction bases left unmatched: 14.